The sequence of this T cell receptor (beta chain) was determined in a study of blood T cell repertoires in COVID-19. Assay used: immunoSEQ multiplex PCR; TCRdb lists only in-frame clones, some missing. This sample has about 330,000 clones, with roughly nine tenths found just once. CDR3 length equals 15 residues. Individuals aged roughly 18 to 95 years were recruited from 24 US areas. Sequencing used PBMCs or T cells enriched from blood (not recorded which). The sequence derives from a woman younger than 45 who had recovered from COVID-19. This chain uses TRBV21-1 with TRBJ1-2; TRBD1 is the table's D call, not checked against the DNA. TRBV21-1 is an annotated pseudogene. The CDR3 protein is CASSDPPTGAYGYTF. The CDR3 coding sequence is TGTGCCAGCAGCGACCCGCCTACAGGGGCTTATGGCTACACCTTC.